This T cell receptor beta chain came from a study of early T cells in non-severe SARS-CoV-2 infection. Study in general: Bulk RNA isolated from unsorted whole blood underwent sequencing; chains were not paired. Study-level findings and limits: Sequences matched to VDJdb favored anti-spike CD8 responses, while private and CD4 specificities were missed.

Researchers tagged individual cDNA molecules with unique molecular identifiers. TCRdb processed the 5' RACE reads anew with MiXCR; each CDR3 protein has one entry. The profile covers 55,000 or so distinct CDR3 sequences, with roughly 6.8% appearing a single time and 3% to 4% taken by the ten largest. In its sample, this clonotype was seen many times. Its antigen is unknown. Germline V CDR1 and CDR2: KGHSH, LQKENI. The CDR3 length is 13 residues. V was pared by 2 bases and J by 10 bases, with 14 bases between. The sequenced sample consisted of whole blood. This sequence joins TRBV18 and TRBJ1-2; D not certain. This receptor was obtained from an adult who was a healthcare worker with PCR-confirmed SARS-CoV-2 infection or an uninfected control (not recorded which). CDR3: CASSPETPDPYTF. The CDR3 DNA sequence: TGTGCCAGCTCACCAGAGACACCGGACCCCTACACCTTC.